Following are 23 T cell receptor beta chains from one sample sequenced in a study of cytomegalovirus exposure and HLA in healthy donors. Amplification used 60 Vbeta primers and 13 Jbeta primers. Data came from immunoSEQ multiplex PCR; TCRdb stores just in-frame clones and leaves some out. The sample holds tens of thousands of clones; 75% to 80% are singletons and the top ten take approximately 4.4%. The sequencing sample was made of PBMCs. The receptors shown here come from a man aged 40-49 years in good health and CMV-seronegative.

This clone occurred a few times. The chain joins TRBV4-3 to TRBJ2-3; tentative D call: TRBD1 (6 bases). The CDR3 consists of 14 residues. V shed 0 bases and J shed 6 bases, with 10 bases lying between them. Germline values: CDR1 LGHNA, CDR2 YSLEER. CDR3 DNA: TGCGCCAGCAGCCAAGAGCCAGGGGATGATACGCAGTATTTT. This encodes CASSQEPGDDTQYF.

CDR3 sequence (DNA): TGTGCCAGCAGCAGCACGGGACTAGCTGGAGAGACCCAGTACTTC. Its translation: CASSSTGLAGETQYF. The chain joins TRBV14 to TRBJ2-5; TRBD2 aligns across 9 bases. This CDR3 has 15 residues. Germline V CDR1 and CDR2: SGHDN, FVKESK. V shed 5 bases and J 4 bases; nucleotides not matched to a gene: 8.

This sequence joins TRBV10-1 and TRBJ1-2; D not resolved. Trimming took 3 bases from V and 4 from J, leaving 21 bases between them. Germline loops: CDR1 WNHNN, CDR2 SYGVQD (reference sequence). This CDR3 comprises 17 residues. The CDR3 reads CASSERPRRKLIYGYTF. DNA of the CDR3: TGCGCCAGCAGTGAAAGGCCCCGGAGGAAGCTAATCTATGGCTACACCTTC.

Written as DNA, the CDR3 is TGTGCCAGCAGCTTCGGACAGGGGCTAGCCTATGGCTACACCTTC. This codes for CASSFGQGLAYGYTF. The chain joins TRBV11-2 to TRBJ1-2, with 9 bases matching TRBD1. Germline CDR1 SGHAT, CDR2 FQNNGV. J gave up 4 bases and V 3 bases, and 6 bases lay outside the gene matches. This CDR3 has 15 residues.

The chain is built from TRBV4-3 and TRBJ2-1, with 8 bases aligning to TRBD1. V was clipped by 4 bases and J by 8 bases; unmatched bases: 7. CDR1 is LGHNA and CDR2 is YSLEER in the germline V gene. This CDR3 contains 14 residues. CDR3 nucleotide sequence: TGCGCCAGCAGCCCTCGACAGGGGAGCGATGAGCAGTTCTTC. This codes for CASSPRQGSDEQFF.

The rearrangement links TRBV4-3 to TRBJ1-4; D gene uncertain. V was shortened by 0 bases and J by 4 bases, with 15 bases between the two germline ends. In germline, CDR1 is LGHNA, CDR2 YSLEER. CDR3 length: 17 amino acids. The CDR3 protein is CASSQDLANTGNEKLFF. CDR3 sequence (DNA): TGCGCCAGCAGCCAAGATTTGGCGAATACGGGTAATGAAAAACTGTTTTTT.

The rearrangement joins TRBV18 to TRBJ2-5, with a weak D call TRBD2 (8 bases). Germline lookup yields CDR1 KGHSH and CDR2 LQKENI. V lost 3 bases to trimming and J lost 3 bases, with 17 bases between them. The CDR3 contains 16 residues. In DNA, the CDR3 is TGTGCCAGCTCACCGGGGATAGCGGGACAGAAAGAGACCCAGTACTTC. This sequence encodes CASSPGIAGQKETQYF.

This clone was seen a handful of times. The chain uses TRBV29-1 and TRBJ1-3, with D unresolved. This CDR3 is built from 14 residues. The V end was cut by 4 bases, the J end by 0 bases, with 10 bases between. Germline V gene sequence: CDR1 SQVTM, CDR2 ANQGSEA. The DNA for the CDR3 is TGCAGCGTTGCCCCTGAGCGCTCTGGAAACACCATATATTTT. As protein: CSVAPERSGNTIYF. The variable domain in full, with the rest retrieved from reference TRBV29-1 and TRBJ1-3, is SAVISQKPSRDICQRGTSLTIQCQVDSQVTMMFWYRQQPGQSLTLIATANQGSEATYESGFVIDKFPISRPNLTFSTLTVSNMSPEDSSIYLCSVAPERSGNTIYFGEGSWLTVV.

The chain employs TRBV6-1 and TRBJ1-1; D is unresolved. CDR3 length equals 14 residues. V dropped 1 base and J dropped 6 bases, with 12 bases sitting between them. CDR1 and CDR2 from the germline V gene are MNHNS and SASEGT. CDR3 sequence reads: CASSEEVALAEAFF. Here the CDR3 DNA reads TGTGCCAGCAGTGAAGAGGTAGCTTTAGCTGAAGCTTTCTTT.

This chain joins TRBV7-2 and TRBJ1-1; TRBD1 might be the D (5 bases). The CDR3 runs to 14 residues. Germline V gene lookup returns CDR1 SGHTA and CDR2 FQGNSA. The V gene lost 5 bases and the J gene lost 4 bases, with 14 bases spanning the gap. CDR3 residues: CASSPTKGLTEAFF. The DNA of the CDR3 is TGTGCCAGCAGCCCTACAAAGGGACTCACTGAAGCTTTCTTT.

CDR3 in DNA: TGTGCCAGCAGCTTAGTGGAGGGTAGCTCTGGAAACACCATATATTTT. Amino acids: CASSLVEGSSGNTIYF. The genes are TRBV7-9 and TRBJ1-3; D gene uncertain. From germline, CDR1 is SEHNR and CDR2 FQNEAQ (reference sequence). V dropped 1 base and J dropped 0 bases, with 10 bases sitting between them. The CDR3 consists of 16 residues.

The chain recombines TRBV6-1 with TRBJ2-7; 11 bases are a match to TRBD1. The V gene end was trimmed by 5 bases and the J gene end by 7 bases; junction bases not matched to a gene: 10. Germline lookup yields CDR1 MNHNS and CDR2 SASEGT. The CDR3 totals 15 residues. The CDR3 region has the DNA TGTGCCAGCAGTCCGGGACAGGGGGGATTGAGGGAGCAGTACTTC. This translates into CASSPGQGGLREQYF.

V and J are TRBV4-1 and TRBJ1-1; D not resolved. In germline, CDR1 is MGHRA, CDR2 YSYEKL. Trimming removed 1 base from V and 1 base from J, with 7 bases in between. CDR3 length: 14 amino acids. The CDR3 protein is CASSQVSSNTEAFF. The CDR3 DNA sequence: TGCGCCAGCAGCCAAGTTTCGTCGAACACTGAAGCTTTCTTT.

This chain connects TRBV4-3 to TRBJ2-7, with TRBD2 matching 10 bases. Trimming removed 3 bases from V and 3 bases from J; junction bases left unmatched: 5. In germline, CDR1 is LGHNA, CDR2 YSLEER. CDR3 size: 15 residues. CDR3 loop: CASSHSGTSVYEQYF. The CDR3 DNA sequence: TGCGCCAGCAGCCATTCCGGGACTAGCGTCTACGAGCAGTACTTC.

V usage is TRBV10-3 and J usage is TRBJ1-5, with D unclear. Germline assignment: CDR1 ENHRY and CDR2 SYGVKD. The CDR3 has 15 residues. Trimming left V 3 bases short and J 1 base short, with 10 bases between. DNA for the CDR3: TGTGCCATCAGTGAAGTCGGAGGGAGCAATCAGCCCCAGCATTTT. It translates to CAISEVGGSNQPQHF.

This chain links TRBV27 with TRBJ2-2, with 8 bases identical to TRBD2. Germline values: CDR1 MNHEY, CDR2 SMNVEV (reference sequence). V shed 3 bases, J shed 6 bases, and the junction held 6 bases outside the gene matches. The CDR3 totals 15 residues. The CDR3 loop is CASSLSGSYPGELFF. The CDR3 DNA reads TGTGCCAGCAGTTTGAGCGGGAGTTATCCCGGGGAGCTGTTTTTT.

The chain recombines TRBV9 with TRBJ2-7; 7 nucleotides match TRBD1. Germline V gene lookup returns CDR1 SGDLS and CDR2 YYNGEE. The CDR3 contains 14 residues. V gave up 2 bases and J gave up 9 bases; unmatched junction bases: 11. In DNA form, the CDR3 reads TGTGCCAGCAGCGTGTTGGAACAGGGGACACGGCAGTACTTC. Translating gives CASSVLEQGTRQYF.

V is TRBV10-3 and J is TRBJ2-7, with 16 bases aligning to TRBD2. CDR1 and CDR2 (germline): ENHRY, SYGVKD. This CDR3 contains 13 residues. CDR3 residues: CAAGTSGRGEQYF. DNA for the CDR3: TGTGCGGCAGGGACTAGCGGGAGGGGGGAGCAGTACTTC.

The chain uses TRBV5-4 and TRBJ1-3; 9 nucleotides line up with TRBD1. CDR1 and CDR2 (germline): SGHNT, YYREEE (reference sequence). The CDR3 length is 16 residues. With 0 bases clipped from V and 8 bases from J, the junction kept 9 bases outside the gene matches. The CDR3 sequence is CASSLGGTGSTDTIYF. Here the CDR3 DNA reads TGTGCCAGCAGCTTGGGGGGGACAGGGTCGACGGACACCATATATTTT.

The rearrangement links TRBV7-9 to TRBJ1-1, with D tentatively TRBD1 (6 bases). Deletions cut 6 bases from V and 4 bases from J, with 18 bases between. Per the germline V gene, CDR1 is SEHNR and CDR2 is FQNEAQ (reference sequence). This CDR3 spans 15 amino acids. CDR3 in amino acids: CASRRQQGAGTEAFF. The DNA of the CDR3 is TGTGCCAGCAGACGACAACAGGGTGCGGGCACTGAAGCTTTCTTT.

This chain links TRBV9 with TRBJ1-2, with D possibly TRBD1 on 5 matching bases. V lost 0 bases to trimming and J lost 8 bases, with 11 bases between them. The germline V gene encodes CDR1 SGDLS and CDR2 YYNGEE. This CDR3 has 13 amino acids. The chain's CDR3 is CASSVDGTPGYTF. The CDR3 region has the DNA TGTGCCAGCAGCGTAGACGGGACTCCAGGCTACACCTTC. The variable domain in full, with the rest retrieved from reference TRBV9 and TRBJ1-2, is DSGVTQTPKHLITATGQRVTLRCSPRSGDLSVYWYQQSLDQGLQFLIQYYNGEERAKGNILERFSAQQFPDLHSELNLSSLELGDSALYFCASSVDGTPGYTFGSGTRLTVV.

The chain is built from TRBV28 and TRBJ2-7; 7 bases agree with TRBD2. Looked up from germline, CDR1 is MDHEN and CDR2 is SYDVKM. Trimming cost V 6 bases and J 2 bases; bases outside gene matches: 16. This CDR3 has 17 residues. CDR3 nucleotide sequence: TGTGCCAGCAGACCCAACGTGGGACTATCGGTTCCCTACGAGCAGTACTTC. Its translation: CASRPNVGLSVPYEQYF.

This clone was seen once. The chain carries TRBV4-3 and TRBJ2-1, with 7 positions matching TRBD2. The trim removed 3 bases at V and 10 bases at J, leaving 9 bases unmatched. Germline CDR1 is LGHNA and CDR2 is YSLEER. The CDR3 length is 14 residues. The CDR3 bases are TGCGCCAGCAGCCAGCGACTAGCTCCCCGGGAGCAGTTCTTC. This sequence encodes CASSQRLAPREQFF.